This T cell receptor beta chain is drawn from a study of identical twins. Study-level findings and limits: Twin-shared out-of-frame alpha sequences showed excess low generation probability.

TCRdb itself ran the 5' RACE reads through MiXCR, one entry per CDR3 protein. The sample yields under 900,000 distinct CDR3 sequences, around 12% seen once. Trimming stripped 5 bases from V and 4 bases from J, with 18 bases between. There are 16 residues in the CDR3. The germline CDR1 and CDR2 sequences are SGHVS and FQNEAQ. A word on this clonotype: Antigen specificity is unknown.

A further study also used this sample, focusing on yellow fever vaccine responses in identical twins.

This TCR was recovered from a woman aged 18 to 35 in good health. The chain carries TRBV7-8 and TRBJ2-1; either TRBD1 or TRBD2 may supply D (5 bases each). The sample comprised PBMCs. The CDR3 bases are TGTGCCAGCAGCCCCTCGAGAGGGGTAGGGTACAATGAGCAGTTCTTC. Translation: CASSPSRGVGYNEQFF.